This record concerns one T cell receptor beta chain sequence. V gave up 2 bases and J gave up 3 bases, with 14 bases separating them. Germline values: CDR1 SGHTA, CDR2 FQGNSA. There are 15 residues in the CDR3. The data belong to a study of blood T cell repertoires in COVID-19. At the level of the study: From T cells, B-cell-depleted T cells, or PBMCs came the material, which was cDNA or gDNA.

In the original processing: Using reference gene primer amplification, nucleated cell counts were estimated. The data were produced by immunoSEQ multiplex PCR, yet TCRdb's version contains in-frame clones alone and is incomplete. The DNA gave D and trimming, while V, J and clone size come from that table. The top ten clones hold 2.5% to 3% of a sample with roughly 63,000 clones, 80% to 90% of them seen once. The TCR sequence derives from a man aged 45-65 years with acute or convalescent COVID-19. The sample comprised peripheral blood. The chain is built from TRBV7-2 and TRBJ2-7; unclear D gene. The CDR3: CASSLSHGQIYEQYF. CDR3 nucleotide sequence: TGTGCCAGCAGCTTATCCCATGGGCAGATCTACGAGCAGTACTTC. Full variable domain (rest looked up from reference TRBV7-2 and TRBJ2-7): GAGVSQSPSNKVTEKGKDVELRCDPISGHTALYWYRQSLGQGLEFLIYFQGNSAPDKSGLPSDRFSAERTGGSVSTLTIQRTQQEDSAVYLCASSLSHGQIYEQYFGPGTRLTVT.